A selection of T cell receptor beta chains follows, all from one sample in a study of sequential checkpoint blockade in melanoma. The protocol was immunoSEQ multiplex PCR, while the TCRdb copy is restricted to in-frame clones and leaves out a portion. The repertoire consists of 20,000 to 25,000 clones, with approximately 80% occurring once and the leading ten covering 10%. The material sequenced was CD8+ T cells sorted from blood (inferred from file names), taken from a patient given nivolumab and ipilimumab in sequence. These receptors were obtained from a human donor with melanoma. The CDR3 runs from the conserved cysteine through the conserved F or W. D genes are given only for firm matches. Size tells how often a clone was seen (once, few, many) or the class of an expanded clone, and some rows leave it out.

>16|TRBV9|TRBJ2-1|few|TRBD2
TGTGCCAGCAGCGTAGTGCTAGCGGGCGCCTACAATGAGCAGTTCTTC
CASSVVLAGAYNEQFF
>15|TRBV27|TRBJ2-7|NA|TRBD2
TGTGCCAGCAAGTGGGGCCTAGCGGGAGTTTACGAGCAGTACTTC
CASKWGLAGVYEQYF
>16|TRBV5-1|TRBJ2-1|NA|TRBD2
TGCGCCAGCAGTCCGGGACTAGCAGAAAAAGGCAATGAGCAGTTCTTC
CASSPGLAEKGNEQFF
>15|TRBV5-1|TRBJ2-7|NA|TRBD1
TGCGCCAGCAGCCCCGGAGGACAGGACATCAACGAGCAGTACTTC
CASSPGGQDINEQYF
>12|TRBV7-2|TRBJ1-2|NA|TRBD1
TGTGCCAGAGGGACAGAGGACTATGGCTACACCTTC
CARGTEDYGYTF
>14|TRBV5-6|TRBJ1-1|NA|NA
TGTGCCAGCAGCTTAGGACAGTCGCGTGATGAAGCTTTCTTT
CASSLGQSRDEAFF
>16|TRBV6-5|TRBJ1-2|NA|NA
TGTGCCAGCAGTTACTCTATCGGAGAGGCCCACTATGGCTACACCTTC
CASSYSIGEAHYGYTF
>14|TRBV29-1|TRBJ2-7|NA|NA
TGCAGCGCCGATTCCGACTCTGACTCCTACGAGCAGTACTTC
CSADSDSDSYEQYF
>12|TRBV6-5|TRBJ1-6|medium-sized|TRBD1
TGTGCCAGCAGCTTTGACAGGGCTCCCCTCCACTTT
CASSFDRAPLHF
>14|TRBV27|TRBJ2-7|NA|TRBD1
TGTGCCAGCAGTCCGGGACAGGGAACCTACGAGCAGTACTTC
CASSPGQGTYEQYF
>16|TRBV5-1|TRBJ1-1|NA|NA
TGCGCCAGCAGCCTCAGGTTTAGACACTTGAACACTGAAGCTTTCTTT
CASSLRFRHLNTEAFF
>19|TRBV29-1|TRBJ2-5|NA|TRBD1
TGCAGCGTTGAGGGTGGGGGACAGTCGAATGAAAACCCACAAGAGACCCAGTACTTC
CSVEGGGQSNENPQETQYF
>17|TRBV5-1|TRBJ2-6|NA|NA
TGCGCCAGCAGCTTGGATTTTCAGGGCTCTGGGGCCAACGTCCTGACTTTC
CASSLDFQGSGANVLTF
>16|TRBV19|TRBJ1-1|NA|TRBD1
TGTGCCAGTAGTATACCCCAGACAGGGATGAACACTGAAGCTTTCTTT
CASSIPQTGMNTEAFF
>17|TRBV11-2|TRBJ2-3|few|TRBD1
TGTGCCAGCAGCTTAGAACGGGGCAGGGGGCGAAAAGATACGCAGTATTTT
CASSLERGRGRKDTQYF
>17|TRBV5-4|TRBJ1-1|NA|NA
TGTGCCAGCAGCTTGTCGGCAGGGATTATCATGAACACTGAAGCTTTCTTT
CASSLSAGIIMNTEAFF
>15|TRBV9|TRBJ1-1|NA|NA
TGTGCCAGCAGCGTAGTGGGCAGGCCGAACACTGAAGCTTTCTTT
CASSVVGRPNTEAFF
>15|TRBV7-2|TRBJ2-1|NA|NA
TGTGCCAGCAGCACAGACGGGGGCTCCTACAATGAGCAGTTCTTC
CASSTDGGSYNEQFF
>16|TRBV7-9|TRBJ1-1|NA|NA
TGTGCCAGCAGCTTAGCGGTGGGGGCACCAGGGACTGAAGCTTTCTTT
CASSLAVGAPGTEAFF
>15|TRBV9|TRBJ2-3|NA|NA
TGTGCCAGCAGCGTAGTAGCGCTAGGTGTCGATACGCAGTATTTT
CASSVVALGVDTQYF
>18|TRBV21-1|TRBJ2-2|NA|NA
TGTGCCAGCAGCCATGCCAGCCCCCGGTCAGGGAGGAACGGGGAGCTGTTTTTT
CASSHASPRSGRNGELFF
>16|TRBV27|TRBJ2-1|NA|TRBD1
TGTGCCAGCAGCCTTACAGGGGTTTATCCCTACAATGAGCAGTTCTTC
CASSLTGVYPYNEQFF
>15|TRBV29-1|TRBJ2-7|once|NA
TGCAGCGTTGAAAGCCCCGGGGGGCTGGGGTACGAGCAGTACTTC
CSVESPGGLGYEQYF
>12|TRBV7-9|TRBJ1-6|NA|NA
TGTGCCAGCAGCCGGTTTAATTCACCCCTCCACTTT
CASSRFNSPLHF
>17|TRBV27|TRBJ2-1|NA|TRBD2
TGTGCCAGCAGTTCCCCCCGGGGGGTTGGGATTAACAATGAGCAGTTCTTC
CASSSPRGVGINNEQFF
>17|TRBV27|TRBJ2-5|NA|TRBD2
TGTGCCAGCAGTTTATCAGGCGGACTAGCGGGTGAAGAGACCCAGTACTTC
CASSLSGGLAGEETQYF
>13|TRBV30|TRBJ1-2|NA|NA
TGTGCCTGGGAGGGAGGCAGAAACTATGGCTACACCTTC
CAWEGGRNYGYTF
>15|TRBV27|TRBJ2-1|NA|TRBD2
TGTGCCAGCAGCACTAGCGGGAGGGGGTCGAGGGAGCAGTTCTTC
CASSTSGRGSREQFF
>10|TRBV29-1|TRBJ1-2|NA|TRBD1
TGCAGCGTTCGGGGGGACAGGCCCACCTTC
CSVRGDRPTF
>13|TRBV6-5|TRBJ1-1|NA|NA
TGTGCCAGCAGCCACAGGGCCCCCAATGAAGCTTTCTTT
CASSHRAPNEAFF
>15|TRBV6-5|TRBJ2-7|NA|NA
TGTGCCAGCAGTTACTCGGCCGCGGAATTCTACGAGCAGTACTTC
CASSYSAAEFYEQYF
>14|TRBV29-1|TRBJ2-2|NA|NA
TGCAGCGTCGACACAGGGTATAACACCGGGGAGCTGTTTTTT
CSVDTGYNTGELFF
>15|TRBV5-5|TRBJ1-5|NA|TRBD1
TGTGCCAGCAGCTTGTGGACAGGGTCCCGCCAGCCCCAGCATTTT
CASSLWTGSRQPQHF
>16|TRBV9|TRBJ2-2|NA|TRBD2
TGTGCCAGCAGCGTACGACTTAGCGGGGCCACCGGGGAGCTGTTTTTT
CASSVRLSGATGELFF
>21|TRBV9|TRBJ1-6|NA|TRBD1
TGTGCCAGCAGCGTAGGAGAAGGGGGACAGGTCACTCAATCTTGGCGTTCACCCCTCCACTTT
CASSVGEGGQVTQSWRSPLHF
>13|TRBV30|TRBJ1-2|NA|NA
TGTGCCTGGAGTCGGGATGTTTTCTATGGCTACACCTTC
CAWSRDVFYGYTF
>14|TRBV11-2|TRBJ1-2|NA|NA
TGTGCCAGCAGCTTGGGCAGAGACCCGTATGGCTACACCTTC
CASSLGRDPYGYTF
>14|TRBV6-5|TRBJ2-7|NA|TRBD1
TGTGCCAGCAGTTACAGGGGGCGCCGGAACGAGCAGTACTTC
CASSYRGRRNEQYF
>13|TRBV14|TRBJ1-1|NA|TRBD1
TGTGCCAGCAGCTGGGGACAGGGGACTGAAGCTTTCTTT
CASSWGQGTEAFF
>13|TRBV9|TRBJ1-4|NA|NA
TGTGCCAGCAGCTCCAGCCAGGGGGAAAAACTGTTTTTT
CASSSSQGEKLFF
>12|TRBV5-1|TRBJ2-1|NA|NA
TGCGCCAGCAGCTTGGGCGGTCATGAGCAGTTCTTC
CASSLGGHEQFF
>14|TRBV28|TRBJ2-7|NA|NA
TGTGCCAGCAGTTTATATCCTAGCTCCTACGAGCAGTACTTC
CASSLYPSSYEQYF
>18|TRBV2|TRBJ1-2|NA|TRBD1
TGTGCCAGCAGTGATCTCGGGACAGAACGCGGATATAACTATGGCTACACCTTC
CASSDLGTERGYNYGYTF
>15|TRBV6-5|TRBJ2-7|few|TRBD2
TGTGCCAGCAGTTACTCCACGGGAGGGGTATACGAGCAGTACTTC
CASSYSTGGVYEQYF
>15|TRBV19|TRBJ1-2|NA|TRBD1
TGTGCCAGTAGTATCCCCGACAGGGTATCTTATGGCTACACCTTC
CASSIPDRVSYGYTF
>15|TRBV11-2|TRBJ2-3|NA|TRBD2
TGTGCCAGCCGAGGGCTAGCGGGAGTGGGGGATACGCAGTATTTT
CASRGLAGVGDTQYF
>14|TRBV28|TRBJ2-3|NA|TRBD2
TGTGCCACCGGGGGAGGGGACAGCACAGATACGCAGTATTTT
CATGGGDSTDTQYF
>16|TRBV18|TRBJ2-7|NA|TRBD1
TGTGCCAGCTCACCCAACCCCGGGACAGCCTCCTACGAGCAGTACTTC
CASSPNPGTASYEQYF
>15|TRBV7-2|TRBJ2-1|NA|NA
TGTGCCAGCAGCTTAGGTACAGGTTCCTACAATGAGCAGTTCTTC
CASSLGTGSYNEQFF
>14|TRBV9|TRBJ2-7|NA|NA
TGTGCCAGCAGCGTTCGGGACAAGGACTACGAGCAGTACTTC
CASSVRDKDYEQYF
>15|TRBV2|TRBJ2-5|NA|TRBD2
TGTGCCAGCAGCTTAGCGGGAGGGGAGGGAGAGACCCAGTACTTC
CASSLAGGEGETQYF